The rows below give T cell receptor beta chains drawn from one sample of a study of T-cell reconstitution after alpha-beta-depleted transplantation in children. Each CDR3 protein is one row after TCRdb ran MiXCR on the PCR reads. The sample has 75,000 to 100,000 distinct CDR3 sequences, roughly 8.8% seen once. The sample in question was PBMCs from the stem cell graft donor, obtained from the stem cell graft. These receptors were taken from a human donor who donated a stem cell graft to a child with congenital amegakaryocytic thrombocytopenia. CDR3s leave out the opening cysteine and the closing phenylalanine or tryptophan. The D gene is left open where the match is weak.

d_call | v_call | cdr3_aa
- | TRBV5-8 | ASSLGLSGWNTQY
- | TRBV3-1 | ASSQGPVAEAF
- | TRBV5-1 | ASSLTGEQY
- | TRBV5-1 | ASRTTGRSVTDTQY
- | TRBV29-1 | SVDVGFTDTQY
- | TRBV20-1 | SARASAGTDTQY
- | TRBV5-1 | ASSSIPLTGSSYNSPLH
- | TRBV5-1 | ASSPPDDEAF
- | TRBV4-2 | ASSQDQGSHNEQF
- | TRBV12-3/TRBV12-4 | ASTLGGSVNTGELF
- | TRBV4-1 | ASSQVLGLPGSTHEQY